This TCR beta chain was recorded in a study of T cell responses to AZD1222 COVID-19 vaccine. Study results and limitations: Spike as a whole was targeted by vaccine-associated CD4 TCRs, dominant at 160-218 and 743-854.

Some clones are missing from TCRdb's copy, which holds only in-frame ones; the method was immunoSEQ multiplex PCR. Of 200,000 or so clones listed, about 92% are singletons. This CDR3 comprises 13 residues. The J segment lost 2 bases and the V segment lost 6 bases, leaving 4 bases of the junction unmatched. CDR1 and CDR2 (germline): MNHEY, SMNVEV (reference sequence). This clone was seen once. No antigen is known for it. The gene calls are TRBV27 and TRBJ2-7; TRBD1 matches 7 bases. The input for sequencing was peripheral blood, taken on day 0 of MenACWY control vaccination. The sequence derives from an adult in good health. CDR3 nucleotides: TGTGCCAGCAGAAACAGGGGAGCCTACGAGCAGTACTTC. Its translation: CASRNRGAYEQYF.